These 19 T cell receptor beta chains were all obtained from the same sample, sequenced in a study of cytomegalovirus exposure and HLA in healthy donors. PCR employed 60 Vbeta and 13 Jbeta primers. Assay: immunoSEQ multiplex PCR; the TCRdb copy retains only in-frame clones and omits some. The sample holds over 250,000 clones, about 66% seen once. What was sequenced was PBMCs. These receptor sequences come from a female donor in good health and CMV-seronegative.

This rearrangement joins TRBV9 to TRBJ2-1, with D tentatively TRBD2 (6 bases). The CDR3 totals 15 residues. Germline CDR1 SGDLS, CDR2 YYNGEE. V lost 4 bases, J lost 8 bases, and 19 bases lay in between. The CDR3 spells CASSFLGRLADEQFF. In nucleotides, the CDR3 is TGTGCCAGCAGCTTCCTAGGGAGGCTAGCCGATGAGCAGTTCTTC.

The CDR3, as DNA: TGTGCCAGCAGCTATCTAGCGGGAGCATCAAAGACCCAGTACTTC. It encodes CASSYLAGASKTQYF. The chain combines TRBV7-9 with TRBJ2-5; TRBD2 agrees at 10 bases. The trim removed 4 bases at V and 6 bases at J, leaving 8 bases unmatched. This CDR3 has 15 amino acids. Germline-derived CDR1 and CDR2 are SEHNR and FQNEAQ (reference sequence).

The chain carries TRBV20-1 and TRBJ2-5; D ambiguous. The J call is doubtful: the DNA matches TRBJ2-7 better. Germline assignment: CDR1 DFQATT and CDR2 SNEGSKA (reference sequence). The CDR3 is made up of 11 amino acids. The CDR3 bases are TGCAGTGCTAGATCGACATTCGAGCAGTACTTC. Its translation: CSARSTFEQYF.

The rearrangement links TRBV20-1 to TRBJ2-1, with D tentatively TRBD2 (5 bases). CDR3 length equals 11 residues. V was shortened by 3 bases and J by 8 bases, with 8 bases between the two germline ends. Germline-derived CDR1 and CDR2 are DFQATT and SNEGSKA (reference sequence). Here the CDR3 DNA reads TGCAGTGCTAGTTTGGGAGATGAGCAGTTCTTC. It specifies CSASLGDEQFF.

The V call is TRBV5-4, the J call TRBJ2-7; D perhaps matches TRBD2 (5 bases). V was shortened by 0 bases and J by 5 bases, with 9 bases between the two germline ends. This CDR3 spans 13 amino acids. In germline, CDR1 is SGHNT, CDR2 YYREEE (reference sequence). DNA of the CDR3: TGTGCCAGCAGCTTGGGACTATTGAACGAGCAGTACTTC. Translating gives CASSLGLLNEQYF.

The DNA for the CDR3 is TGTGCCAGCAGTCCCGAACAGGGAGCTTTCTTT. This sequence encodes CASSPEQGAFF. V is TRBV7-2 and J is TRBJ1-1; D is perhaps TRBD1 (6 bases). The CDR3 extends over 11 amino acids. V shed 6 bases and J shed 10 bases, with 12 bases lying between them. Germline loops: CDR1 SGHTA, CDR2 FQGNSA.

The CDR3 DNA reads TGTGCCAGCAGGAAATGGACTAGCGGAGCCTACAATGAGCAGTTCTTC. It specifies CASRKWTSGAYNEQFF. The rearrangement joins TRBV2 to TRBJ2-1; TRBD2 agrees at 10 bases. CDR1 is SNHLY, CDR2 FYNNEI, per germline. This CDR3 region has 16 residues. J lost 2 bases, V lost 6 bases, and 7 bases had no gene match. Complete variable domain (other parts from reference TRBV2 and TRBJ2-1): EPEVTQTPSHQVTQMGQEVILRCVPISNHLYFYWYRQILGQKVEFLVSFYNNEISEKSEIFDDQFSVERPDGSNFTLKIRSTKLEDSAMYFCASRKWTSGAYNEQFFGPGTRLTVL.

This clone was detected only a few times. The CDR3 DNA reads TGTGTCTCGGGGCTAGCGGGCACGAACACCGGGGAGCTGTTTTTT. It yields the protein CVSGLAGTNTGELFF. The chain is built from TRBV28 and TRBJ2-2; 8 positions match TRBD2. From germline, CDR1 is MDHEN and CDR2 SYDVKM. The CDR3 runs 15 residues.

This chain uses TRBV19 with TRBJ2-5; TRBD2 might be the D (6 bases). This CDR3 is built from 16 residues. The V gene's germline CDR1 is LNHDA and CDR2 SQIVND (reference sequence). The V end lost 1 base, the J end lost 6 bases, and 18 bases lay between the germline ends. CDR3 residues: CASSIVRPTGGKTQYF. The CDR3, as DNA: TGTGCCAGTAGTATAGTCCGCCCCACCGGAGGGAAGACCCAGTACTTC.

CDR3 sequence (DNA): TGTGCCAGCAGTGAAGATGGGGGAGCGGGGTCCTACGAGCAGTACTTC. This encodes CASSEDGGAGSYEQYF. The chain links TRBV6-1 to TRBJ2-7, with TRBD2 identical over 7 bases. In germline, CDR1 is MNHNS, CDR2 SASEGT. The CDR3 totals 16 residues. The V segment lost 1 base and the J segment 1 base; nucleotides outside the gene matches: 7.

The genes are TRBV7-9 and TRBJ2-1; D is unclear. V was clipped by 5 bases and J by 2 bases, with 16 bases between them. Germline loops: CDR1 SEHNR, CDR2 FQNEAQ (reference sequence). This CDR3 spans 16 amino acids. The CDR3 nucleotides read TGTGCCAGCAGCGTAAGAGGTGGTCCCCCCTACAATGAGCAGTTCTTC. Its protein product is CASSVRGGPPYNEQFF.

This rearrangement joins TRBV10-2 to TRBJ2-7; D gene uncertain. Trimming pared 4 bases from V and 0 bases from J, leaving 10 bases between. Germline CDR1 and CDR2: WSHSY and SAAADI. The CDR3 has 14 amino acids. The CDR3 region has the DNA TGCGCCAGCAGTGTTGGGCAGAGCTCCTACGAGCAGTACTTC. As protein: CASSVGQSSYEQYF.

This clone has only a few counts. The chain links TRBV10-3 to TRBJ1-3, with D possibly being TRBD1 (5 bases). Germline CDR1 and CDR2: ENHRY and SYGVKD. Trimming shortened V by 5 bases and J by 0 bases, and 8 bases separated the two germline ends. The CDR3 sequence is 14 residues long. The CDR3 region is CAISPGPSGNTIYF. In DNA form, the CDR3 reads TGTGCCATCAGTCCAGGGCCCTCTGGAAACACCATATATTTT.

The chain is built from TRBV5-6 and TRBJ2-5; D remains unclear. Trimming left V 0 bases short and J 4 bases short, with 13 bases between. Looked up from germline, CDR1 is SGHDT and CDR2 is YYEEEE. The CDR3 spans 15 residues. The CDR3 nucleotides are TGTGCCAGCAGCTTGGTTCCCCAGAAAAGAGAGACCCAGTACTTC. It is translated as CASSLVPQKRETQYF.

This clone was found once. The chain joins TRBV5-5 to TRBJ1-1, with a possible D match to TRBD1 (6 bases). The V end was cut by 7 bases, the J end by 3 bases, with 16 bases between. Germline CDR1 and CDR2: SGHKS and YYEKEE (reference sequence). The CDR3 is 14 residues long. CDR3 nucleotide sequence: TGTGCCAGCGGACGGGACACCCCAGACACTGAAGCTTTCTTT. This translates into CASGRDTPDTEAFF. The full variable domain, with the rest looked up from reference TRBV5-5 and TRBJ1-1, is DAGVTQSPTHLIKTRGQQVTLRCSPISGHKSVSWYQQVLGQGPQFIFQYYEKEERGRGNFPDRFSARQFPNYSSELNVNALLLGDSALYLCASGRDTPDTEAFFGQGTRLTVV.

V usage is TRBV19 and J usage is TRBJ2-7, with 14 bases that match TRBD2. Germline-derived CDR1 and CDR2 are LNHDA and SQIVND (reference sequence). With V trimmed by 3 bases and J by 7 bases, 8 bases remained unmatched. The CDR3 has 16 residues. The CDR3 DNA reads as TGTGCCAGTAGTATGACTAGCGGGAGGGCCGAGTGGGAGCAGTACTTC. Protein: CASSMTSGRAEWEQYF.

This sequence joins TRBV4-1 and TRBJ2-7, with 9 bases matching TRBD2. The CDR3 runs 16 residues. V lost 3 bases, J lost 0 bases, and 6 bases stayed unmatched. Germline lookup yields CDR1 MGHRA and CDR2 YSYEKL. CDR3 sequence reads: CASSHSSGTSSYEQYF. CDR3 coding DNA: TGCGCCAGCAGCCACTCTAGCGGGACAAGCTCCTACGAGCAGTACTTC.

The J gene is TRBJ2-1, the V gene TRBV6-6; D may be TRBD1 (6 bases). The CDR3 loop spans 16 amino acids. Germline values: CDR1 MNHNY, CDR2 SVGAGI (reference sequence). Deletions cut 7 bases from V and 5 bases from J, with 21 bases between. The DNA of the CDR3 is TGTGCCAGCATCGACTTAGGGGGAGATCCCGACAATGAGCAGTTCTTC. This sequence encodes CASIDLGGDPDNEQFF.

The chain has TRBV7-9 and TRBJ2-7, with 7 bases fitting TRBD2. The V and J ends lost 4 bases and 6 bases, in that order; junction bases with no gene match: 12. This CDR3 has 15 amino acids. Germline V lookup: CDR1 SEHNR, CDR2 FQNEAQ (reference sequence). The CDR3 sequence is CASSSSGGRALEQYF. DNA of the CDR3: TGTGCCAGCAGCTCCAGTGGGGGGAGGGCCCTCGAGCAGTACTTC.